Listed here is a single TCR beta chain. The sample is drawn from a study of blood T cell repertoires in COVID-19. Produced via immunoSEQ multiplex PCR; TCRdb's table is partial and in-frame only. The table lists under 100,000 clones, 89% of them singletons. The V gene lost 2 bases and the J gene lost 0 bases, with 13 bases spanning the gap. Germline CDR1 is MDHEN and CDR2 is SYDVKM. This CDR3 has 16 amino acids. Sequenced: peripheral blood. The clonotype originates from a woman aged 70-85 years with acute or convalescent COVID-19. This rearrangement joins TRBV28 to TRBJ1-2, with D possibly matching TRBD1 (6 bases). CDR3 loop: CASSLIETGSNYGYTF. In DNA, the CDR3 is TGTGCCAGCAGTTTAATAGAGACAGGATCTAACTATGGCTACACCTTC.